This T cell receptor (beta chain) appears in the sequencing data of a study of beta chain features in type 1 diabetes. The sequenced template was cDNA made from the entire isolated RNA. Libraries were prepared by immunoSEQ multiplex PCR; TCRdb keeps only in-frame clonotypes and omits some of them. Found here are around 280,000 clones, around 7.8% of them singletons; the top ten hold approximately 1%. This clone turned up a few times. Looked up from germline, CDR1 is SGHTA and CDR2 is FQGTGA. V lost 5 bases and J lost 6, with 19 bases in between. The CDR3 totals 16 residues. Sequenced: central memory CD4+ T cells from blood. The clonotype comes from a woman between 18 and 30 years old in good health. This sequence joins TRBV7-3 and TRBJ2-2, with D possibly matching TRBD1 (6 bases). CDR3 protein: CASSQQGGTGAGELFF. Written as DNA, the CDR3 is TGTGCCAGCAGCCAACAGGGTGGGACCGGTGCCGGGGAGCTGTTTTTT.